This TCR beta chain stems from a study of blood T cell repertoires in COVID-19. Study-wide context: The United States, Italy and Spain were the sources of the acute and convalescent COVID-19 samples.

As processed by the authors: Amplification from reference gene primers served as the basis for estimated nucleated cell counts. Here immunoSEQ multiplex PCR was the method, and the copy in TCRdb shows in-frame clones only, minus some. V, J and clone size reflect that table, while D and trimming were determined from the DNA. The data hold around 330,000 clones, with 87% observed a single time. Among Cohort 3 donors, those recovered had two negative PCRs, clearance, or symptom resolution. The CDR3 length is 14 residues. Germline CDR1 is LGHNA and CDR2 is YNFKEQ. Trimming cost V 1 base and J 5 bases; bases outside gene matches: 3.

Sequenced: PBMCs or T cells enriched from blood (not recorded which). The source of this sequence is a woman between 18 and 29 years old who had recovered from COVID-19. The V call is TRBV4-2, the J call TRBJ2-5; 8 bases align to TRBD2. The CDR3 coding sequence is TGTGCCAGCAGCCAAGGGACTAGCTCCGAGACCCAGTACTTC. Translated: CASSQGTSSETQYF.